This T cell receptor beta chain is from a study of technical replicates of blood from a few donors. Germline loops: CDR1 SGHTA, CDR2 FQGNSA. V lost 5 bases, J lost 5 bases, and 15 bases lay in between. The CDR3 runs 14 residues. Assay used: immunoSEQ multiplex PCR; TCRdb lists only in-frame clones, some missing. The sample includes about 57,000 clones, approximately 86% seen only once; the top ten take about 5.1%. Material: PBMCs. This clonotype was sampled from a human donor in good health. Some clones in this sample may be carry-over from other donors' samples. The genes are TRBV7-2 and TRBJ2-5; a possible D gene is TRBD1 (5 bases). CDR3 amino acids: CASSLQGRVETQYF. Here the CDR3 DNA reads TGTGCCAGCAGCCTCCAGGGTAGGGTCGAGACCCAGTACTTC.